This TCR beta chain was documented in a study of T cells in Graves' hyperthyroidism and ophthalmopathy. Study-wide context: Upon initial diagnosis and before any treatment, peripheral blood was collected. General study points: Peripheral blood also featured most of the thyroid clonotypes expanded above 0.001.

This clonotype has ten or more counts. Antigen unknown. It was RNA transcripts that yielded the amplified TCR beta CDR3 regions. The TCR CDR3 first-round RT-PCR relied on the HTBI primer set. A single record per CDR3 protein comes from TCRdb applying MiXCR to the multiplex PCR reads. The sample records 550,000 to 800,000 distinct CDR3 sequences, 15% to 20% being singletons. The V gene end was trimmed by 9 bases and the J gene end by 6 bases; junction bases not matched to a gene: 9. CDR3 length: 15 residues. Germline V gene data show CDR1 as SGHVS and CDR2 as FNYEAQ. Stable disease denoted Graves' hyperthyroidism without ophthalmopathy progression within 18 months. Clinical symptoms, serum thyroxine, TRAb, thyroid ultrasound and orbital computed tomography established diagnosis.

The sequencing input was blood. The chain combines TRBV7-6 with TRBJ2-3; 13 bases are shared with TRBD2. This clonotype was sampled from a middle-aged man with Graves' hyperthyroidism. CDR3 in DNA: TGTGCCAGTGGGGGGACTAGCGGGACCTCGGATACGCAGTATTTT. As protein: CASGGTSGTSDTQYF.